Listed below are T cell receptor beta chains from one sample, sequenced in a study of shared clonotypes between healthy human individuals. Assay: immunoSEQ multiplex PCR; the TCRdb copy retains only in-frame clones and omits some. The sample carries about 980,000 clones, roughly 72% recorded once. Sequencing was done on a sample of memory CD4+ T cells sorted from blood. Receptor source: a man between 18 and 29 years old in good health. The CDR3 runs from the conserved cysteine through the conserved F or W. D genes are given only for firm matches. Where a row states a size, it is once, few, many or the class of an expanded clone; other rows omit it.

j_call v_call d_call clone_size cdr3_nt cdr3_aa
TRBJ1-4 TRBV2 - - TGTGCCAGCAGTGAGAATCCTAGACTCGGCGAAAAACTGTTTTTT CASSENPRLGEKLFF
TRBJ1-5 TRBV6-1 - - TGTGCCAGCAGTGTCGGAAAAGGGGTATACCAGCCCCAGCATTTT CASSVGKGVYQPQHF
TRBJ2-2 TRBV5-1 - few TGCGCCAGCAGCACGTACAGCGGGCGCGGGGAGCTGTTTTTT CASSTYSGRGELFF
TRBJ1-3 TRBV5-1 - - TGCGCCAGCAGGCAGGGAGCCCTCGGGAACACCATATATTTT CASRQGALGNTIYF
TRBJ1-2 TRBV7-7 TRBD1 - TGTGCTAGCAGCCTCCGGACAGGCGACTATGGCTACACCTTC CASSLRTGDYGYTF
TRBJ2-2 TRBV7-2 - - TGTGCCAGCAGCCCGAGTTCTGGGAACACCGGGGAGCTGTTTTTT CASSPSSGNTGELFF
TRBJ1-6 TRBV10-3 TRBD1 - TGTGCCATCAGAACAGGGGTGGATTCACCCCTCCACTTT CAIRTGVDSPLHF
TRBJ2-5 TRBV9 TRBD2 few TGTGCCAGCAGCTCCCCGGGGGGGGGCGCAATCGGAGAGACCCAGTACTTC CASSSPGGGAIGETQYF
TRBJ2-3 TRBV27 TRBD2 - TGTGCCAGCAGTTTATTAGGGCCTAACCTAGCGGATTCCTCAGATACGCAGTATTTT CASSLLGPNLADSSDTQYF
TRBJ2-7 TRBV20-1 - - TGCAGTGCTTTCTCGGCCGAGCAGTACTTC CSAFSAEQYF
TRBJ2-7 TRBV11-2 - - TGTGCCAGCAGCCCTCAGGGGCGGGAGCAGTACTTC CASSPQGREQYF
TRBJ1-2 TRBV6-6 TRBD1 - TGTGCCAGCAGTCGCCGACAGGGGCCGAACTATGGCTACACCTTC CASSRRQGPNYGYTF
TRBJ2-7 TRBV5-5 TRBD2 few TGTGCCAGCAGCCCCTCGGGACTAGCGGGAGGCTACGAGCAGTACTTC CASSPSGLAGGYEQYF
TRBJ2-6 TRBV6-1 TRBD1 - TGTGCCAGCAGTGAAGAGGGACAGGCGCTCTCTGGGGCCAACGTCCTGACTTTC CASSEEGQALSGANVLTF
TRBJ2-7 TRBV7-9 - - TGTGCCAGCAGCCATACAGTCGGCACCGAGCAGTACTTC CASSHTVGTEQYF
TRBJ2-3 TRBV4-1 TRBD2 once TGCGCCAGCAGCCATGGGACTAGCGGTAGAGATACGCAGTATTTT CASSHGTSGRDTQYF
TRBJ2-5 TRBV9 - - TGTGCCAGCAGCGTAGGGGCAGGGAACCAAGAGACCCAGTACTTC CASSVGAGNQETQYF
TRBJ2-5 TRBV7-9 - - TGTGCCAGCAGCTTAGATTGGAGGGACTCGCAGTACTTC CASSLDWRDSQYF
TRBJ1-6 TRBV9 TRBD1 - TGTGCCAGCAGCGTACAGGGGGTAGGTTCACCCCTCCACTTT CASSVQGVGSPLHF
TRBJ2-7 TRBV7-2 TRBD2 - TGTGCCAGCAGCCAATCCTTAATCGGGGGGTCAGGCGAGCAGTACTTC CASSQSLIGGSGEQYF
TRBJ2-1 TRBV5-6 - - TGTGCCAGCAGCGCCGGGACGCGGACGGGGAGCTCCTACAATGAGCAGTTCTTC CASSAGTRTGSSYNEQFF
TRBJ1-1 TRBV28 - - TGTGCCAGCAGGCGGGACGATTGGATTGAAGCTTTCTTT CASRRDDWIEAFF
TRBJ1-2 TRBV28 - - TGTGCCAGCAGTTTACGATCCGGGGGTATCTATGGCTACACCTTC CASSLRSGGIYGYTF
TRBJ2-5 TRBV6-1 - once TGTGCCAGCAGTGTAGGAGGACCGTCACAGGGGACCCAGTACTTC CASSVGGPSQGTQYF
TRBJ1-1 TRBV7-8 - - TGTGCCAGCAGTCCGAGGGGCACTGAAGCTTTCTTT CASSPRGTEAFF
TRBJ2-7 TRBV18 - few TGTGCCAGCTCACAGGCGCAGGGAAGGGAGCAGTACTTC CASSQAQGREQYF
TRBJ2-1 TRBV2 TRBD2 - TGTGCCAGCAGTGGGACTAGCGTCGTAAGGTGGTTCCAGTTCTTC CASSGTSVVRWFQFF
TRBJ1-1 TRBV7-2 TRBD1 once TGTGCCAGCAGCTTAGGGCGGACAGGGGATGAAGCTTTCTTT CASSLGRTGDEAFF
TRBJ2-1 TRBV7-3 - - TGTGCCAGCAGCCTCACCGGGTCGGTGGGGGGGCAAGGCAATGAGCAGTTCTTC CASSLTGSVGGQGNEQFF
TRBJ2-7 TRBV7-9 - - TGTGCCAGCAGCTTCACATTCTACGAGCAGTACTTC CASSFTFYEQYF
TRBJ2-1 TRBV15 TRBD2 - TGTGCCACCAGCAGATCCCCTATAGCGGGAGTGGGCGATGAGCAGTTCTTC CATSRSPIAGVGDEQFF
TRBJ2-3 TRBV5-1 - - TGCGCCAGCAGCTTAAGGGGGGCCACAGATACGCAGTATTTT CASSLRGATDTQYF
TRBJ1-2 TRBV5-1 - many TGCGCCAGCAGCCCTCTTTCGGGACCGACCAACTATGGCTACACCTTC CASSPLSGPTNYGYTF
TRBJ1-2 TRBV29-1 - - TGCAGCGTTGGGGCGGACTATGGCTACACCTTC CSVGADYGYTF
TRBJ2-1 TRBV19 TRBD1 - TGTGCCAGTCGCGACAGGGTGGAGTACAATGAGCAGTTCTTC CASRDRVEYNEQFF
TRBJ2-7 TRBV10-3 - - TGTGCCATCAGTAGTCCGGACTACTCCTACGAGCAGTACTTC CAISSPDYSYEQYF
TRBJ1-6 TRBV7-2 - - TGTGCCAGCAGCTTAAAGGCAGGTCAGGGTTCACCCCTCCACTTT CASSLKAGQGSPLHF